This is a list of T cell receptor beta chains from one sample in a study of blood T cells in healthy people across ages. TCRdb reprocessed the 5' RACE reads via MiXCR and lists one record per CDR3 protein. The repertoire includes about 1,600,000 distinct CDR3 sequences, 40% to 50% of them detected once, and approximately 7.9% sits in the top ten. Sequencing input: blood. The receptor source for this set is a woman aged 18-29 years in good health. Both conserved end residues are part of each CDR3. Fields, in order: D gene, V gene, clone size, J gene, CDR3 length, CDR3 DNA, CDR3 protein. The D gene is left open where the match is weak. Part of the rows lack a size; the others show once, few, many or a class for expanded clones.

-	TRBV7-2	-	TRBJ1-5	15	TGTGCCAGCAGCCAAGACCAGGGCACCCATCAGCCCCAGCATTTT	CASSQDQGTHQPQHF
TRBD2	TRBV7-2	-	TRBJ2-5	18	TGTGCCAGCAGCTTCAAGGGACTAGCGGGAGGCATGACAGAGACCCAGTACTTC	CASSFKGLAGGMTETQYF
TRBD2	TRBV24-1	few	TRBJ2-1	15	TGTGCCACCGGTACGGCTAGCGGGGATTACAATGAGCAGTTCTTC	CATGTASGDYNEQFF
-	TRBV27	-	TRBJ2-4	12	TGTGCCAGCAGTTTCTGGGGGGGCGGGCAGTACTTC	CASSFWGGGQYF
TRBD2	TRBV5-1	few	TRBJ2-1	15	TGCGCCAGCAGCTCCACTAGCGGGAGAAACAATGAGCAGTTCTTC	CASSSTSGRNNEQFF
TRBD1	TRBV20-1	-	TRBJ1-2	14	TGCAGTGCTCTTAGACAGGGAGGGTACTATGGCTACACCTTC	CSALRQGGYYGYTF
TRBD1	TRBV3-1	-	TRBJ1-2	13	TGTGCCAGCAGCCAACGACAGGGCGGCGGCTACACCTTC	CASSQRQGGGYTF
-	TRBV5-1	-	TRBJ1-4	14	TGCGCCAGCAGCTTGTCAGGGGTTAATGAAAAACTGTTTTTT	CASSLSGVNEKLFF
-	TRBV14	-	TRBJ2-7	14	TGTGCCAGCAGCCAAGGAGTTTTAATGTACGAGCAGTACTTC	CASSQGVLMYEQYF
TRBD2	TRBV11-2	-	TRBJ2-7	17	TGTGCCAGCAGCTTATCGCGACTAGCGGGAGTGGGGAATGAGCAGTACTTC	CASSLSRLAGVGNEQYF